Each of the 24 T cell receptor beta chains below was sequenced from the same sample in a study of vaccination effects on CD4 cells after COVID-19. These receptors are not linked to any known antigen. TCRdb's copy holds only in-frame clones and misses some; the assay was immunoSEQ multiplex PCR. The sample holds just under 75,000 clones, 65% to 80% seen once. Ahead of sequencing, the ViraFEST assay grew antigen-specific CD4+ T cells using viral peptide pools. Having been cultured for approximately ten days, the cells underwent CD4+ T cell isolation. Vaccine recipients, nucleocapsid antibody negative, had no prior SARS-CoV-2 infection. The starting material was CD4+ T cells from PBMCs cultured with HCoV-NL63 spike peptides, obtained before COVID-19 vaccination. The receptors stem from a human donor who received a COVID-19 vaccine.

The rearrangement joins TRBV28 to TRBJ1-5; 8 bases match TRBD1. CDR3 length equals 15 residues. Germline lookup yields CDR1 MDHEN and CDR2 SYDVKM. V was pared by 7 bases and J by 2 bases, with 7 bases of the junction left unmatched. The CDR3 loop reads CASTPMDRGNQPQHF. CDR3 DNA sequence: TGTGCCAGCACCCCGATGGACAGGGGCAATCAGCCCCAGCATTTT. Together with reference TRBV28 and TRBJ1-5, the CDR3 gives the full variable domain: DVKVTQSSRYLVKRTGEKVFLECVQDMDHENMFWYRQDPGLGLRLIYFSYDVKMKEKGDIPEGYSVSREKKERFSLILESASTNQTSMYLCASTPMDRGNQPQHFGDGTRLSIL.

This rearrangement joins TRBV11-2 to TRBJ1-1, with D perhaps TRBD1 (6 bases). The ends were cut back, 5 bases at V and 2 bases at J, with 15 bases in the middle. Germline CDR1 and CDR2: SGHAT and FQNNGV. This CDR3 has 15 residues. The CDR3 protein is CASSPRGTINTEAFF. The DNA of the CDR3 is TGTGCCAGCAGCCCCCGGGGGACAATCAACACTGAAGCTTTCTTT.

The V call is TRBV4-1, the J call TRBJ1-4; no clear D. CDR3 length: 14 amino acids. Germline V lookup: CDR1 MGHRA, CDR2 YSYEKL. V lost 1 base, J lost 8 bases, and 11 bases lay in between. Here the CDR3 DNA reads TGCGCCAGCAGCCAAGGCGGTCATCGCGAAAAACTGTTTTTT. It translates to CASSQGGHREKLFF.

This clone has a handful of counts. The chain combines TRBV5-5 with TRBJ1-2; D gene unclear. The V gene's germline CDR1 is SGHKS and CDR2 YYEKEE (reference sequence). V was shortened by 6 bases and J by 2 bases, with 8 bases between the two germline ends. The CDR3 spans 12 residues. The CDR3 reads CASNKDNYGYTF. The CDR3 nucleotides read TGTGCCAGCAACAAGGACAACTATGGCTACACCTTC.

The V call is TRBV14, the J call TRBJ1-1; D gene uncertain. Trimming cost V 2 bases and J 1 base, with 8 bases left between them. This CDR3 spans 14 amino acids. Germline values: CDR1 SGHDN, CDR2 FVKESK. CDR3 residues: CASSQYGPNTEAFF. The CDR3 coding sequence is TGTGCCAGCAGCCAATATGGCCCGAACACTGAAGCTTTCTTT.

CDR3 loop: CASSIGSVAFGNEQFF. CDR3 nucleotides: TGTGCCAGTAGTATCGGCAGTGTAGCATTCGGCAATGAGCAGTTCTTC. This chain links TRBV19 with TRBJ2-1; D not certain. The V end lost 3 bases, the J end lost 6 bases, and 18 bases lay between the germline ends. CDR3 length: 16 amino acids. Germline V gene sequence: CDR1 LNHDA, CDR2 SQIVND (reference sequence).

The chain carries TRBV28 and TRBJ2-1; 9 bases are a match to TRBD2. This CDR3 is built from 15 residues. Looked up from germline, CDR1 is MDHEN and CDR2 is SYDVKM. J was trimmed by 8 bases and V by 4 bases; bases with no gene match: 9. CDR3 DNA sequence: TGTGCCAGCAGTTCCCCCGGGACTAGCAGCGATGAGCAGTTCTTC. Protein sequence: CASSSPGTSSDEQFF.

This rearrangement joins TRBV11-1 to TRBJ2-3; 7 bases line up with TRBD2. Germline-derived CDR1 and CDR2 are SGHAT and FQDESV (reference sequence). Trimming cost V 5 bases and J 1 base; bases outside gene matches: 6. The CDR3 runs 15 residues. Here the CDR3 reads CASSEGLPGTDTQYF. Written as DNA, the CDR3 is TGTGCCAGCAGCGAGGGACTACCCGGCACAGATACGCAGTATTTT.

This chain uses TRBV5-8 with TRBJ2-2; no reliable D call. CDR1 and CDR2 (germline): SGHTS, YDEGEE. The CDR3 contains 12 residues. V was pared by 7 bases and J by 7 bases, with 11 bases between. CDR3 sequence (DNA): TGTGCCAGCCCAGGAGTGCACGGGGAGCTGTTTTTT. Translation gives CASPGVHGELFF.

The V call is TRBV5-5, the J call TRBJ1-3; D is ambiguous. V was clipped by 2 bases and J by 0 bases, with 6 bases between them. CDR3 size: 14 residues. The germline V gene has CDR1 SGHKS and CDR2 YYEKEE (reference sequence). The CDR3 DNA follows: TGTGCCAGCAGCTTACAGAGCTCTGGAAACACCATATATTTT. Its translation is CASSLQSSGNTIYF.

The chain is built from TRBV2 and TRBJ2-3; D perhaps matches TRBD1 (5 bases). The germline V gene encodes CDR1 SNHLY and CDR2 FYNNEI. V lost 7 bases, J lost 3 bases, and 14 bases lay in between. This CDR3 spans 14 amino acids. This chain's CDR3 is CASKQGTGTDTQYF. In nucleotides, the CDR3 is TGTGCCAGCAAGCAGGGTACCGGGACAGATACGCAGTATTTT.

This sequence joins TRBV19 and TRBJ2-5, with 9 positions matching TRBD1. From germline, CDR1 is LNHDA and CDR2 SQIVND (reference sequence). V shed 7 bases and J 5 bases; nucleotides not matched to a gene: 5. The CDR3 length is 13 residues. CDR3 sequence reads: CASTLGQGETQYF. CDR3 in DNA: TGTGCCAGTACCCTAGGACAGGGGGAGACCCAGTACTTC.

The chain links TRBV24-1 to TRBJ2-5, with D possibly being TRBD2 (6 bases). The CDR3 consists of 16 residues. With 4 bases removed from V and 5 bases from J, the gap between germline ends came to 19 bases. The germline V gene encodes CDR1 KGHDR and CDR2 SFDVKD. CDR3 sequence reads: CATSEPRAGTGETQYF. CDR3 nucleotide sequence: TGTGCCACCAGTGAACCTAGGGCCGGGACTGGGGAGACCCAGTACTTC.

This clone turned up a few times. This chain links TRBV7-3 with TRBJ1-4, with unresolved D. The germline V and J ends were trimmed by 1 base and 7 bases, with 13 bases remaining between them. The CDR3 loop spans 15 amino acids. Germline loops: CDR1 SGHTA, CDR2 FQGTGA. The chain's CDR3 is CASSLKGKVSEKLFF. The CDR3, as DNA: TGTGCCAGCAGCTTAAAAGGGAAAGTCAGTGAAAAACTGTTTTTT. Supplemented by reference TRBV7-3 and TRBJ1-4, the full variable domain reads GAGVSQTPSNKVTEKGKYVELRCDPISGHTALYWYRQSLGQGPEFLIYFQGTGAADDSGLPNDRFFAVRPEGSVSTLKIQRTERGDSAVYLCASSLKGKVSEKLFFGSGTQLSVL.

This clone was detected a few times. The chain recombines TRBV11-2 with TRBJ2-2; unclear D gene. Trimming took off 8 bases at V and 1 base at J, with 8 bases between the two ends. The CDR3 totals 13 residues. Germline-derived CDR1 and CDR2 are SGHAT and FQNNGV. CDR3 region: CASFGRNTGELFF. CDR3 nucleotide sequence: TGTGCCAGCTTCGGCCGGAACACCGGGGAGCTGTTTTTT.

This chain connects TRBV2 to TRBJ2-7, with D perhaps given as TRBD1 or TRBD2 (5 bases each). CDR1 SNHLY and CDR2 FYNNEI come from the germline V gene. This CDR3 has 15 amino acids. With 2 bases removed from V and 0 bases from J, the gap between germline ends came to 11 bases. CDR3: CASSELGVFSYEQYV. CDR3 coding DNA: TGTGCCAGCAGTGAATTGGGGGTCTTCTCCTACGAGCAGTACGTC.

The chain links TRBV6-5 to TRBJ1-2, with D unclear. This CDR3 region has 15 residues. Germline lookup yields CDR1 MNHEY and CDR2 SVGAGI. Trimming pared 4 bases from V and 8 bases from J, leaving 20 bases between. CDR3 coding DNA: TGTGCCAGCAGTTCCCCGGGCGGGAAGGTCGGGGGCTACACCTTC. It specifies CASSSPGGKVGGYTF.

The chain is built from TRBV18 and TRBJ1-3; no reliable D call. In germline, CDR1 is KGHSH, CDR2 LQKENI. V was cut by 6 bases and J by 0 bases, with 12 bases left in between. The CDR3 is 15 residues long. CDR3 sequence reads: CASSLDLSSGNTIYF. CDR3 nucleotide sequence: TGTGCCAGCTCGCTCGACTTGAGCTCTGGAAACACCATATATTTT.

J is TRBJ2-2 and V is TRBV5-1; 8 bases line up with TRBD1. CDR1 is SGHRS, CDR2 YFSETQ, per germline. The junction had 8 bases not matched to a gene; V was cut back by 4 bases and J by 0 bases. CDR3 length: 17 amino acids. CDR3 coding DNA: TGCGCCAGCAGCCCCAGGACAGGGCAGGCGAACACCGGGGAGCTGTTTTTT. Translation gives CASSPRTGQANTGELFF.

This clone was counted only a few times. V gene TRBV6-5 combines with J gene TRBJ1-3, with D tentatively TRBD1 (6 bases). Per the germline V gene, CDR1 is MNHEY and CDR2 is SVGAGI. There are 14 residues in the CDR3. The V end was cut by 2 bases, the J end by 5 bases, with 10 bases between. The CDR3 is CASSYNRARNTIYF. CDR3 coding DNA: TGTGCCAGCAGTTACAACAGGGCAAGAAACACCATATATTTT.

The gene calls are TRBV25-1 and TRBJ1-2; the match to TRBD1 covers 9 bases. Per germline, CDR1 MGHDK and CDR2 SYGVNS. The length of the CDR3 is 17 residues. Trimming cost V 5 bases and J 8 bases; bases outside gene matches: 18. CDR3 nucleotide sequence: TGTGCCAGCAGTCCAACGGGACAGGGTTTACTAAAGGGAGGCTACACCTTC. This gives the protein CASSPTGQGLLKGGYTF.

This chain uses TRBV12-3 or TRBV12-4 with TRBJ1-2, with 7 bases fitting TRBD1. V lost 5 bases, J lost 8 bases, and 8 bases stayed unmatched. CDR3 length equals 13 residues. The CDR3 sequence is CASSRQGGFGYTF. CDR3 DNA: TGTGCCAGCAGTCGACAGGGAGGTTTCGGCTACACCTTC.

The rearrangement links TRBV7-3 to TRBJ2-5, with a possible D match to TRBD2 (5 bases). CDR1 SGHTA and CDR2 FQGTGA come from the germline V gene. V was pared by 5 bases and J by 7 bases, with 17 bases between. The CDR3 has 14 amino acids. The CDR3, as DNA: TGTGCCAGCAGCCATATAGGAGGATACGGGACCCAGTACTTC. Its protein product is CASSHIGGYGTQYF.

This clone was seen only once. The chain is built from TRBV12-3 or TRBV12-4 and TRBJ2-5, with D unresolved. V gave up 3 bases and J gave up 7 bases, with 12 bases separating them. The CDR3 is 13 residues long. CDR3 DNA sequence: TGTGCCAGCAGTTTGTCTCAAAAAGGGACCCAGTACTTC. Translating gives CASSLSQKGTQYF.